The rows below give T cell receptor beta chains drawn from one sample of a study of T cells in localized non-small cell lung cancer. Using immunoSEQ multiplex PCR, the repertoire was profiled, and TCRdb retains in-frame clones only, with some absent. The table lists about 78,000 clones, roughly 81% of them singletons, with roughly 3% in the top ten. The starting material was peripheral blood, obtained before any cancer treatment. These TCRs come from a man aged 35 to 70 with stage I lung adenocarcinoma. The CDR3 runs from the conserved cysteine through the conserved F or W. D genes are given only for firm matches. Clone size, where shown, is once, few, many, or a class for clones that have expanded.

CDR3 protein	CDR3 DNA	clone size	J gene	D gene	V gene
CASSLATDTQYF	TGCGCCAGCAGCTTGGCCACAGATACGCAGTATTTT	.	TRBJ2-3	.	TRBV5-1
CASSYGGGGYTF	TGTGCCAGCAGTTACGGGGGGGGCGGCTACACCTTC	.	TRBJ1-2	.	TRBV6-5
CASSPGQGSEQFF	TGTGCCAGCAGCCCCGGACAGGGCAGTGAGCAGTTCTTC	.	TRBJ2-1	TRBD1	TRBV6-5
CASSEGLAGATDTQYF	TGTGCCAGCAGCGAGGGACTAGCGGGAGCCACAGATACGCAGTATTTT	few	TRBJ2-3	TRBD2	TRBV7-9
CACRAGQGLGEQYF	TGTGCCTGTAGGGCCGGGCAGGGTTTGGGCGAGCAGTACTTC	.	TRBJ2-7	.	TRBV30
CAISDGGDTGELFF	TGTGCCATCAGTGACGGGGGAGACACCGGGGAGCTGTTTTTT	many	TRBJ2-2	.	TRBV10-3
CASSPGAGYHEQYF	TGTGCCAGCTCACCAGGGGCAGGGTACCACGAGCAGTACTTC	.	TRBJ2-7	.	TRBV18
CASSLDAGGQSPDTQYF	TGCGCCAGCAGCTTGGATGCAGGGGGCCAATCCCCAGATACGCAGTATTTT	.	TRBJ2-3	TRBD1	TRBV5-1
CASSRRQSGYTF	TGTGCCAGCAGCCGACGACAGAGCGGCTACACCTTC	.	TRBJ1-2	.	TRBV6-5
CASSLGVFPYEQYF	TGTGCCAGCAGTTTGGGGGTTTTCCCCTACGAGCAGTACTTC	.	TRBJ2-7	.	TRBV28
CASSADRRVETQYF	TGTGCCAGCAGCGCTGACAGGAGAGTAGAGACCCAGTACTTC	.	TRBJ2-5	.	TRBV6-1
CASSALAGGGTDTQYF	TGTGCCAGCAGTGCACTAGCGGGGGGAGGCACAGATACGCAGTATTTT	.	TRBJ2-3	TRBD2	TRBV6-1
CASSSGLAGGSEQFF	TGTGCCAGCAGTTCGGGACTAGCGGGAGGTAGTGAGCAGTTCTTC	.	TRBJ2-1	TRBD2	TRBV27
CAWISGWGVGSDTQYF	TGTGCCTGGATCTCGGGCTGGGGAGTAGGGTCAGATACGCAGTATTTT	.	TRBJ2-3	.	TRBV30
CASSQGRTNTGELFF	TGCGCCAGCAGCCAAGGTCGGACGAACACCGGGGAGCTGTTTTTT	.	TRBJ2-2	.	TRBV4-1
CASSLGSGGTDTQYF	TGTGCCAGCAGCTTAGGGTCTGGCGGCACAGATACGCAGTATTTT	medium-sized	TRBJ2-3	.	TRBV7-9
CASSPSGETQYF	TGTGCCAGCAGCCCTTCGGGAGAGACCCAGTACTTC	.	TRBJ2-5	.	TRBV7-9
CASSAGTSGQETQYF	TGCGCCAGCAGCGCCGGGACTAGCGGACAAGAGACCCAGTACTTC	.	TRBJ2-5	TRBD2	TRBV5-1
CASSLGIVNEQFF	TGTGCCAGCAGCTTAGGTATTGTCAATGAGCAGTTCTTC	once	TRBJ2-1	.	TRBV7-9
CASSEGLAGARHEQYF	TGTGCCAGCTCCGAAGGACTAGCGGGAGCGCGGCACGAGCAGTACTTC	.	TRBJ2-7	TRBD2	TRBV18
CASSQGGQGVLEQYF	TGTGCCAGCAGCCAAGGTGGACAGGGGGTACTGGAGCAGTACTTC	.	TRBJ2-7	TRBD1	TRBV14
CASSFGRGEAFF	TGTGCCAGCAGCTTCGGACGGGGCGAGGCTTTCTTT	.	TRBJ1-1	.	TRBV6-5
CASSQGQNQETQYF	TGTGCCAGTAGTCAAGGACAGAACCAAGAGACCCAGTACTTC	.	TRBJ2-5	.	TRBV19
CASSMWGTGREQQYF	TGTGCCAGTAGTATGTGGGGGACAGGGAGGGAGCAGCAGTACTTC	.	TRBJ2-7	TRBD1	TRBV19
CASSIDRGETQYF	TGTGCCAGTAGTATTGACAGGGGAGAGACCCAGTACTTC	once	TRBJ2-5	TRBD1	TRBV19
CASSSPGDGYTF	TGTGCCAGCAGCTCCCCAGGGGATGGCTACACCTTC	.	TRBJ1-2	.	TRBV7-9
CASRHPGVGGRGYEQYF	TGTGCCAGCAGACACCCAGGGGTAGGGGGAAGGGGTTACGAGCAGTACTTC	.	TRBJ2-7	.	TRBV28
CASSLVGAVSAEAFF	TGTGCCAGCAGCTTAGTGGGGGCGGTGTCCGCTGAAGCTTTCTTT	once	TRBJ1-1	.	TRBV7-9
CASSQPGQGARNEKLFF	TGTGCCAGCAGCCAACCGGGACAGGGGGCGCGAAATGAAAAACTGTTTTTT	.	TRBJ1-4	TRBD1	TRBV5-8
CASSVLGRKNTEAFF	TGTGCCAGCAGCGTCCTCGGGCGGAAGAACACTGAAGCTTTCTTT	.	TRBJ1-1	.	TRBV7-2
CASSLGGRGYTEAFF	TGTGCCAGCAGCTTAGGAGGCAGAGGATACACTGAAGCTTTCTTT	once	TRBJ1-1	.	TRBV11-1
CASISTGGLYEQYF	TGTGCCAGCATTTCGACAGGGGGCCTTTACGAGCAGTACTTC	.	TRBJ2-7	TRBD1	TRBV28
CASSPVPGQGWNTEAFF	TGCGCCAGCAGCCCAGTCCCGGGACAGGGATGGAACACTGAAGCTTTCTTT	.	TRBJ1-1	TRBD1	TRBV5-1
CASSLESRVIGYTF	TGTGCCAGCAGTTTAGAGAGCAGGGTGATTGGCTACACCTTC	.	TRBJ1-2	.	TRBV28
CASSLGRLVDEQFF	TGTGCCAGCAGCTTGGGGCGGCTGGTGGATGAGCAGTTCTTC	.	TRBJ2-1	.	TRBV7-2
CASSPDRANGYTF	TGTGCCAGCTCACCGGACAGGGCTAATGGCTACACCTTC	.	TRBJ1-2	TRBD1	TRBV18
CASGGTQHEQYF	TGTGCCAGCGGGGGGACACAACACGAGCAGTACTTC	.	TRBJ2-7	.	TRBV2
CSAGTGGLTGELFF	TGCAGCGCTGGGACAGGGGGCCTAACCGGGGAGCTGTTTTTT	once	TRBJ2-2	TRBD1	TRBV29-1
CASIRTGGPTDTQYF	TGTGCCAGCATCCGGACGGGGGGACCCACAGATACGCAGTATTTT	.	TRBJ2-3	TRBD2	TRBV7-2
CASSTDTEIYNSPLHF	TGTGCCAGCAGTACGGACACGGAAATCTATAATTCACCCCTCCACTTT	.	TRBJ1-6	.	TRBV5-4
CASSSGGAEISNQPQHF	TGTGCCAGCAGTTCGGGGGGGGCCGAAATAAGCAATCAGCCCCAGCATTTT	once	TRBJ1-5	.	TRBV28
CASRTGTSGILEQYF	TGTGCCAGCAGAACCGGGACTAGCGGGATACTCGAGCAGTACTTC	.	TRBJ2-7	TRBD2	TRBV6-6
CASSSPDRGWQETQYF	TGTGCCAGCAGCTCCCCGGACAGGGGGTGGCAAGAGACCCAGTACTTC	.	TRBJ2-5	TRBD1	TRBV7-9
CAISDTNSGSTEAFF	TGTGCCATCAGTGACACAAATTCGGGGAGCACTGAAGCTTTCTTT	once	TRBJ1-1	.	TRBV10-3
CASSRGWTGGGYLVAKGYTF	TGTGCCAGCAGTAGAGGTTGGACAGGGGGCGGTTATTTAGTCGCTAAGGGCTACACCTTC	once	TRBJ1-2	TRBD1	TRBV27
CASSGGDRVNTEAFF	TGTGCCAGCAGCGGTGGGGACAGGGTGAACACTGAAGCTTTCTTT	.	TRBJ1-1	TRBD1	TRBV7-8
CASSIQQGADIQYF	TGTGCCAGTAGTATACAGCAGGGGGCGGACATTCAGTACTTC	.	TRBJ2-4	TRBD1	TRBV19
CASSQDADRYNSPLHF	TGCGCCAGCAGCCAGGATGCGGACAGATACAATTCACCCCTCCACTTT	once	TRBJ1-6	.	TRBV4-1
CASSIGSSTGATGYTF	TGTGCCAGTAGTATAGGCTCTTCCACGGGAGCAACTGGCTACACCTTC	.	TRBJ1-2	.	TRBV19